The clone carrying this T cell receptor beta chain was seen ten or more times. Its specificity is not known. The sample comes from a study of cytomegalovirus exposure and HLA in healthy donors. Findings and limits, study-wide: Among TCR beta chains, those listed as cytomegalovirus-associated numbered about 160. Testing in vitro showed a few CMV-associated chains specific for CMV antigens. Using the classifier, cytomegalovirus status was reportedly diagnosed with high specificity and sensitivity.

Clones were read by immunoSEQ multiplex PCR, and TCRdb kept only the in-frame ones, dropping some. This table holds 200,000 to 250,000 clones, about 90% found once. The validation cohort, a group of 90 to 150 subjects, included the donors and was separate from the roughly 700-subject first cohort. The CDR3 is 15 amino acids. V lost 2 bases, J lost 1 base, and 13 bases lay in between. Germline V gives CDR1 SGHRS, CDR2 YFSETQ. This chain uses TRBV5-1 with TRBJ2-7; weak D call: TRBD1 (8 bases). The sequenced material came from PBMCs. The clonotype was recovered from a woman aged 18-29 years in good health and CMV-seronegative. The DNA of the CDR3 is TGCGCCAGCAGCTTAACAGGGGGACTATCCTACGAGCAGTACTTC. It specifies CASSLTGGLSYEQYF.